The 19 T cell receptor beta chains below come from one sample, sequenced in a study of cytomegalovirus exposure and HLA in healthy donors. The PCR made use of 60 Vbeta and 13 Jbeta primers. Sequencing was performed with immunoSEQ multiplex PCR; in TCRdb, only in-frame clones are kept and a portion is missing. The sample shows fewer than 150,000 clones, roughly 79% of them seen only once. Sequencing was done on a sample of PBMCs. Receptors were obtained from a man aged 25-45 years in good health and CMV-seronegative.

The chain links TRBV11-3 to TRBJ2-1, with a possible D match to TRBD1 (6 bases). CDR1 and CDR2 (germline): SGHNT, YENEEA. V was cut by 5 bases and J by 0 bases, with 17 bases left in between. This CDR3 comprises 17 residues. The CDR3 reads CASSPSGQRSSYNEQFF. The CDR3 nucleotides read TGTGCCAGCAGCCCATCGGGACAAAGAAGCTCCTACAATGAGCAGTTCTTC.

This clone was observed a few times. The CDR3: CASSHIAGEYNEQFF. The CDR3 DNA is TGCGCCAGCAGCCATATAGCGGGAGAATACAATGAGCAGTTCTTC. V gene TRBV4-1 combines with J gene TRBJ2-1; TRBD2 aligns across 9 bases. This CDR3 has 15 residues. Germline V lookup: CDR1 MGHRA, CDR2 YSYEKL. Trimming removed 3 bases from V and 4 bases from J; junction bases left unmatched: 4.

This clone was counted a few times. The chain recombines TRBV18 with TRBJ1-3, with 9 bases identical to TRBD1. The CDR3 covers 17 residues. In germline, CDR1 is KGHSH, CDR2 LQKENI. With 3 bases clipped from V and 0 bases from J, the junction kept 6 bases outside the gene matches. DNA for the CDR3: TGTGCCAGCTCACCCTACCTGACAGGGGGCTCTGGAAACACCATATATTTT. This encodes CASSPYLTGGSGNTIYF.

The CDR3 nucleotides are TGTGCCAGCATCCCCGGATTAGCGGGCTCCACAGATACGCAGTATTTT. It encodes CASIPGLAGSTDTQYF. J is TRBJ2-3 and V is TRBV2, with 7 bases matching TRBD2. The CDR3 contains 16 residues. V trimming: 7 bases; J trimming: 2 bases; junction bases outside the gene matches: 12. CDR1 SNHLY and CDR2 FYNNEI come from the germline V gene. Using reference TRBV2 and TRBJ2-3 for the parts outside the CDR3, the full variable domain is EPEVTQTPSHQVTQMGQEVILRCVPISNHLYFYWYRQILGQKVEFLVSFYNNEISEKSEIFDDQFSVERPDGSNFTLKIRSTKLEDSAMYFCASIPGLAGSTDTQYFGPGTRLTVL.

This clone was observed a handful of times. V gene TRBV6-5 combines with J gene TRBJ1-1; a weak D match, TRBD1 (6 bases). Deletions cut 8 bases from V and 1 base from J, with 8 bases between. CDR1 is MNHEY, CDR2 SVGAGI, per germline. This CDR3 contains 12 residues. The CDR3: CASGQSNTEAFF. In DNA form, the CDR3 reads TGTGCCAGCGGACAGTCGAACACTGAAGCTTTCTTT.

The V call is TRBV27, the J call TRBJ1-2, with D possibly being TRBD1 (5 bases). Germline assignment: CDR1 MNHEY and CDR2 SMNVEV (reference sequence). V gave up 5 bases and J gave up 0 bases, with 7 bases separating them. The CDR3 covers 13 residues. CDR3 nucleotide sequence: TGTGCCAGCAGTCGACAGCCTAACTATGGCTACACCTTC. Protein sequence: CASSRQPNYGYTF.

This clone showed up just a few times. The chain joins TRBV19 to TRBJ2-2, with TRBD1 matching over 7 bases. The CDR3 extends over 15 amino acids. The germline CDR1 and CDR2 sequences are LNHDA and SQIVND (reference sequence). The ends lost 6 bases at V and 2 bases at J; junction bases unmatched: 6. The CDR3 is CASRLEGANTGELFF. In nucleotides, the CDR3 is TGTGCCAGTAGACTTGAGGGGGCTAACACCGGGGAGCTGTTTTTT.

The chain is built from TRBV11-2 and TRBJ2-7; D remains ambiguous. The CDR3 runs to 15 residues. Germline V lookup: CDR1 SGHAT, CDR2 FQNNGV. The ends were cut back, 4 bases at V and 0 bases at J, with 13 bases in the middle. In DNA, the CDR3 is TGTGCCAGCAGCTACAACCTCGACAACTCCTACGAGCAGTACTTC. Its translation is CASSYNLDNSYEQYF.

The J gene is TRBJ2-5, the V gene TRBV15; possible D gene TRBD2, 7 bases. CDR3 length: 17 amino acids. The V end lost 3 bases, the J end lost 5 bases, and 22 bases lay between the germline ends. The germline V gene has CDR1 LNHNV and CDR2 YYDKDF (reference sequence). CDR3 DNA sequence: TGTGCCACCAGCAGTATGGCCTTTGGGGGGGGCGGGGAGACCCAGTACTTC. Its translation is CATSSMAFGGGGETQYF.

The chain employs TRBV19 and TRBJ2-5; TRBD1 is a possible D gene (6 bases). The CDR3 has 13 amino acids. Trimming pared 4 bases from V and 1 base from J, leaving 7 bases between. Germline assignment: CDR1 LNHDA and CDR2 SQIVND (reference sequence). For the CDR3, the DNA is TGTGCCAGTAGTAGGACAGTCCAAGAGACCCAGTACTTC. Translated: CASSRTVQETQYF.

The table lists this clone with a few counts. The rearrangement uses TRBV7-2 and TRBJ1-5; D remains unclear. Trimming took off 5 bases at V and 0 bases at J, with 2 bases between the two ends. The CDR3 has 12 amino acids. Germline values: CDR1 SGHTA, CDR2 FQGNSA. CDR3 residues: CASSLSNQPQHF. CDR3 in DNA: TGTGCCAGCAGCCTTAGCAATCAGCCCCAGCATTTT. Full variable domain (outside the CDR3, taken from reference TRBV7-2 and TRBJ1-5): GAGVSQSPSNKVTEKGKDVELRCDPISGHTALYWYRQSLGQGLEFLIYFQGNSAPDKSGLPSDRFSAERTGGSVSTLTIQRTQQEDSAVYLCASSLSNQPQHFGDGTRLSIL.

This sequence joins TRBV2 and TRBJ2-3, with 8 bases aligning to TRBD2. With V trimmed by 8 bases and J by 3 bases, 4 bases remained unmatched. CDR3 length: 13 amino acids. Germline V lookup: CDR1 SNHLY, CDR2 FYNNEI. The DNA of the CDR3 is TGTGCCAGCCGGGGGGGAATGACAGATACGCAGTATTTT. It yields the protein CASRGGMTDTQYF. Supplemented by reference TRBV2 and TRBJ2-3, the full variable domain reads EPEVTQTPSHQVTQMGQEVILRCVPISNHLYFYWYRQILGQKVEFLVSFYNNEISEKSEIFDDQFSVERPDGSNFTLKIRSTKLEDSAMYFCASRGGMTDTQYFGPGTRLTVL.

This clone was counted a few times. The chain joins TRBV5-1 to TRBJ1-1; possible D gene TRBD1, 5 bases. V lost 0 bases and J 7 bases, leaving 13 bases between the germline ends. This CDR3 comprises 14 residues. The germline V gene encodes CDR1 SGHRS and CDR2 YFSETQ. The CDR3: CASSLEGAQVEAFF. The CDR3 coding sequence is TGCGCCAGCAGCTTGGAAGGGGCACAGGTTGAAGCTTTCTTT.

This clone was detected once. The rearrangement joins TRBV2 to TRBJ2-5, with 7 positions matching TRBD2. The CDR3 loop spans 13 amino acids. V gave up 5 bases and J gave up 7 bases; unmatched junction bases: 7. Germline CDR1 reads SNHLY; CDR2 reads FYNNEI. CDR3 protein: CASSPGRGGTQYF. The CDR3 bases are TGTGCCAGCAGTCCGGGGAGGGGAGGGACCCAGTACTTC.

This chain uses TRBV30 with TRBJ1-2, with TRBD1 as a possible D gene (6 bases). Between the trimmed V and J ends, which lost 3 bases and 5 bases, there was a span of 10 bases. The CDR3 sequence is 12 residues long. Germline V gene lookup returns CDR1 GTSNPN and CDR2 SVGIG (reference sequence). CDR3 bases: TGTGCCTGGAGGGACAGAAGATATGGCTACACCTTC. Protein product: CAWRDRRYGYTF.

This clone was found once. The rearrangement uses TRBV7-9 and TRBJ2-7; 7 nucleotides match TRBD2. The ends lost 5 bases at V and 1 base at J; junction bases unmatched: 14. The CDR3 has 17 residues. The germline CDR1 and CDR2 sequences are SEHNR and FQNEAQ (reference sequence). The CDR3 DNA sequence: TGTGCCAGCAGCCCAAGTGCGGGGCTAGCGGCTTCCTACGAGCAGTACTTC. It encodes CASSPSAGLAASYEQYF.

The chain uses TRBV11-2 and TRBJ1-3; TRBD1 aligns across 7 bases. V gave up 5 bases and J gave up 4 bases; unmatched junction bases: 8. The CDR3 is 15 amino acids. The V gene's germline CDR1 is SGHAT and CDR2 FQNNGV. DNA for the CDR3: TGTGCCAGCAGCATGACGACAGGGTCGGGAAACACCATATATTTT. Residues: CASSMTTGSGNTIYF.

This clone has only one observation. V is TRBV4-1 and J is TRBJ1-1; D not certain. The ends were cut back, 5 bases at V and 0 bases at J, with 7 bases in the middle. Germline-derived CDR1 and CDR2 are MGHRA and YSYEKL. The CDR3 length is 13 residues. CDR3 DNA: TGCGCCAGCAGCGCGGGATTGAACACTGAAGCTTTCTTT. Translated, it gives CASSAGLNTEAFF.

The chain recombines TRBV6-6 with TRBJ2-1; possible D gene TRBD1, 6 bases. Trimming stripped 10 bases from V and 4 bases from J, with 20 bases between. The germline V gene has CDR1 MNHNY and CDR2 SVGAGI (reference sequence). The CDR3 spans 15 residues. CDR3 region: CAIGAPRGSYNEQFF. The CDR3 bases are TGTGCCATCGGGGCTCCGAGGGGGTCGTACAATGAGCAGTTCTTC.